This T cell receptor beta chain was identified in a study of technical replicates of blood from a few donors. Clones were sequenced by immunoSEQ multiplex PCR, and TCRdb holds only the in-frame ones, with some missing. The sample carries 85,000 to 95,000 clones, 90% to 96% recorded once. The germline V gene encodes CDR1 MNHEY and CDR2 SVGAGI. This CDR3 spans 13 amino acids. The V end lost 6 bases, the J end lost 2 bases, and 11 bases lay between the germline ends. This TCR derives from a human donor in good health. This chain uses TRBV6-5 with TRBJ2-7, with TRBD1 as a possible D gene (6 bases). Material: T cells isolated from PBMCs. The CDR3 loop is CASRGGNTYEQYF. The CDR3 region has the DNA TGTGCCAGCAGAGGGGGTAACACCTACGAGCAGTACTTC.